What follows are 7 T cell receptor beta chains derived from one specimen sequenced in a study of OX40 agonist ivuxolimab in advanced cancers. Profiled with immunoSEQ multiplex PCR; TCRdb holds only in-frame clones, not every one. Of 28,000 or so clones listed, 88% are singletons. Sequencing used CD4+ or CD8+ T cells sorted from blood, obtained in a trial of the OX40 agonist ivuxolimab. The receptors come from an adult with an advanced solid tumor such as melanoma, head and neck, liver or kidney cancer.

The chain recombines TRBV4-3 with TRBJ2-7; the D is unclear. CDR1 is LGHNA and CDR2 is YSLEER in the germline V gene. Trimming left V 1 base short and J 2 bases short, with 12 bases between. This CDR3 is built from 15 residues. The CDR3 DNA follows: TGCGCCAGCAGCCAAGGAGTGGCGCTTACCTACGAGCAGTACTTC. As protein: CASSQGVALTYEQYF.

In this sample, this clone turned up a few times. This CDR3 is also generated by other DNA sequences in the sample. CDR3 sequence reads: CASSEDSSGANVLTF. The CDR3 DNA sequence: TGTGCCAGCAGTGAAGACAGCTCTGGGGCCAACGTCCTGACTTTC. This chain links TRBV6-1 with TRBJ2-6; unclear D gene. Germline V gene lookup returns CDR1 MNHNS and CDR2 SASEGT. The CDR3 is 15 amino acids. Trimming took 1 base from V and 0 from J, leaving 4 bases between them.

The CDR3 protein is CASSPMSSRVSYEQYF. CDR3 DNA sequence: TGTGCCAGCTCACCAATGAGTAGCAGGGTTAGCTACGAGCAGTACTTC. J is TRBJ2-7 and V is TRBV18, with a tentative D call TRBD1 (5 bases). CDR3 length equals 16 residues. Germline V gene sequence: CDR1 KGHSH, CDR2 LQKENI. With 2 bases removed from V and 3 bases from J, the gap between germline ends came to 17 bases.

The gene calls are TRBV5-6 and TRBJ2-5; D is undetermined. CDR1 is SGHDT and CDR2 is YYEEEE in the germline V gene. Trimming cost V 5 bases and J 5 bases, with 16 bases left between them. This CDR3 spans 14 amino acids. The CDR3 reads CASRRSPWVETQYF. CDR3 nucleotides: TGTGCCAGCAGGCGGTCCCCCTGGGTGGAGACCCAGTACTTC.

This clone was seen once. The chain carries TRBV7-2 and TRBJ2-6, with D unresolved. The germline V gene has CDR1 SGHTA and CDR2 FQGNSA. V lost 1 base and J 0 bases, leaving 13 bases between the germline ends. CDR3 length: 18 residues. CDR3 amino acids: CASSLEHFGVSGANVLTF. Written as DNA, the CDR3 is TGTGCCAGCAGCTTAGAACATTTTGGGGTCTCTGGGGCCAACGTCCTGACTTTC.

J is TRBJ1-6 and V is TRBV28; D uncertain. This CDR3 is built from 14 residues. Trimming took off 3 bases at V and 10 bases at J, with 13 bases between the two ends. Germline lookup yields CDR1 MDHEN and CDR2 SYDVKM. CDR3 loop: CASSFDPGGSPLHF. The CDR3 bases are TGTGCCAGCAGTTTTGACCCGGGAGGCTCACCCCTCCACTTT.

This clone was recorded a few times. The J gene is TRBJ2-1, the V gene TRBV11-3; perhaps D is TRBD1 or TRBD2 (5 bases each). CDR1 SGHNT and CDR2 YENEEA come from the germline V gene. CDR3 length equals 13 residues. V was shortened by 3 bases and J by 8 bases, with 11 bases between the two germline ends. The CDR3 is CASSFFVGHEQFF. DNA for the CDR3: TGTGCCAGCAGCTTCTTTGTGGGACATGAGCAGTTCTTC.